The 27 T cell receptor beta chains below all came from one sample that was sequenced in a study of OX40 agonist ivuxolimab in advanced cancers. Repertoires were generated with immunoSEQ multiplex PCR, while TCRdb's copy carries only in-frame clones and drops some. The repertoire holds approximately 100,000 clones, approximately 85% seen once, with 3.8% in the top ten. The specimen comprised CD4+ or CD8+ T cells sorted from blood, sampled in a trial of the OX40 agonist ivuxolimab. These receptors were obtained from an adult with an advanced solid tumor such as melanoma, head and neck, liver or kidney cancer.

The genes are TRBV6-6 and TRBJ2-3; the D is unclear. The CDR3 consists of 16 residues. The germline CDR1 and CDR2 sequences are MNHNY and SVGAGI (reference sequence). V was trimmed by 0 bases and J by 6 bases, leaving 16 bases between them. The CDR3 DNA follows: TGTGCCAGCAGTTACTCCCCGGACCCAGCAACGGATACGCAGTATTTT. As protein: CASSYSPDPATDTQYF.

This clone was seen a handful of times. The chain uses TRBV11-3 and TRBJ2-1, with D unresolved. This CDR3 region has 14 residues. Germline loops: CDR1 SGHNT, CDR2 YENEEA. V lost 0 bases and J 9 bases, leaving 12 bases between the germline ends. The CDR3, as DNA: TGTGCCAGCAGCTTAGACCTGACCCGACTTGAGCAGTTCTTC. This encodes CASSLDLTRLEQFF. Looking up the rest from reference TRBV11-3 and TRBJ2-1 gives the full variable domain: EAGVVQSPRYKIIEKKQPVAFWCNPISGHNTLYWYLQNLGQGPELLIRYENEEAVDDSQLPKDRFSAERLKGVDSTLKIQPAELGDSAVYLCASSLDLTRLEQFFGPGTRLTVL.

This sequence joins TRBV19 and TRBJ2-1; the D is unclear. V lost 7 bases, J lost 15 bases, and 16 bases lay in between. This CDR3 has 11 amino acids. Germline lookup yields CDR1 LNHDA and CDR2 SQIVND (reference sequence). This CDR3 is CASIDEGRLFF. The CDR3 bases are TGTGCCAGTATCGACGAAGGGCGACTGTTCTTC.

The chain is built from TRBV20-1 and TRBJ1-1; no clear D gene. Germline V gene sequence: CDR1 DFQATT, CDR2 SNEGSKA (reference sequence). This CDR3 is 11 amino acids long. Trimming shortened V by 4 bases and J by 4 bases, and 7 bases separated the two germline ends. Written as DNA, the CDR3 is TGCAGTGCTACTGATGGCACTGAAGCTTTCTTT. Protein product: CSATDGTEAFF.

V usage is TRBV7-9 and J usage is TRBJ2-2; the D gene is possibly TRBD1 (5 bases). CDR1 is SEHNR and CDR2 is FQNEAQ in the germline V gene (reference sequence). The CDR3 consists of 17 residues. With 6 bases removed from V and 2 bases from J, the gap between germline ends came to 19 bases. CDR3 amino acids: CASRLPGRAANTGELFF. The CDR3, as DNA: TGTGCCAGCAGACTCCCAGGGCGTGCGGCTAACACCGGGGAGCTGTTTTTT.

The chain carries TRBV28 and TRBJ2-7; 8 bases are a match to TRBD1. CDR3 size: 12 residues. Germline V gene lookup returns CDR1 MDHEN and CDR2 SYDVKM. Trimming at V came to 9 bases and at J to 7 bases, leaving 8 bases not matched to a gene. CDR3 protein: CASRTGSGEQYF. In DNA form, the CDR3 reads TGTGCCAGTCGGACAGGGTCCGGGGAGCAGTACTTC. Full variable domain (missing parts from reference TRBV28 and TRBJ2-7): DVKVTQSSRYLVKRTGEKVFLECVQDMDHENMFWYRQDPGLGLRLIYFSYDVKMKEKGDIPEGYSVSREKKERFSLILESASTNQTSMYLCASRTGSGEQYFGPGTRLTVT.

V and J are TRBV7-3 and TRBJ2-3, with D possibly matching TRBD1 (5 bases). The CDR3 spans 13 residues. Germline lookup yields CDR1 SGHTA and CDR2 FQGTGA. Trimming took off 5 bases at V and 5 bases at J, with 11 bases between the two ends. The DNA for the CDR3 is TGTGCCAGCAGCGCCAGGGATCGAGATACGCAGTATTTT. It translates to CASSARDRDTQYF.

The chain joins TRBV25-1 to TRBJ2-7; a weak D match, TRBD1 (5 bases). The CDR3 totals 14 residues. Trimming took 2 bases from V and 6 from J, leaving 14 bases between them. The V gene's germline CDR1 is MGHDK and CDR2 SYGVNS. This chain's CDR3 is CASSETGYTGEQYF. The CDR3, as DNA: TGTGCCAGCAGTGAAACAGGTTATACGGGCGAGCAGTACTTC.

V gene TRBV27 combines with J gene TRBJ2-5, with no clear D. The V gene's germline CDR1 is MNHEY and CDR2 SMNVEV (reference sequence). The CDR3 is made up of 13 amino acids. The V end was cut by 5 bases, the J end by 1 base, with 8 bases between. CDR3 loop: CASSPGLQETQYF. CDR3 DNA sequence: TGTGCCAGCAGTCCCGGCCTCCAAGAGACCCAGTACTTC.

The chain links TRBV6-5 to TRBJ2-7; D perhaps matches TRBD1 (6 bases). Germline lookup yields CDR1 MNHEY and CDR2 SVGAGI. The CDR3 totals 12 residues. Trimming stripped 6 bases from V and 7 bases from J, with 13 bases between. The CDR3 loop is CASSVQGREQYF. Written as DNA, the CDR3 is TGTGCCAGCAGCGTACAGGGTCGGGAGCAGTACTTC.

This clone has just one count. This rearrangement joins TRBV9 to TRBJ2-7; either TRBD1 or TRBD2 may supply D (5 bases each). Germline CDR1 reads SGDLS; CDR2 reads YYNGEE. This CDR3 comprises 15 residues. V dropped 0 bases and J dropped 5 bases, with 15 bases sitting between them. This CDR3 reads CASSVGNPRDHEQYF. Here the CDR3 DNA reads TGTGCCAGCAGCGTAGGAAATCCCAGGGACCACGAGCAGTACTTC.

The J gene is TRBJ1-1, the V gene TRBV28, with a weak D call TRBD1 (5 bases). The germline V and J ends were trimmed by 2 bases and 3 bases, with 13 bases remaining between them. This CDR3 is 15 amino acids long. Per germline, CDR1 MDHEN and CDR2 SYDVKM. The CDR3: CASSLRSAGYTEAFF. The CDR3 DNA reads as TGTGCCAGCAGTTTACGTTCGGCAGGGTACACTGAAGCTTTCTTT.

The V call is TRBV7-8, the J call TRBJ1-2; D call uncertain. Trimming left V 2 bases short and J 8 bases short, with 9 bases between. The CDR3 is made up of 12 amino acids. Per germline, CDR1 SGHVS and CDR2 FQNEAQ. The CDR3 nucleotides are TGTGCCAGCAGCTTATCCGGCAACGGCTACACCTTC. It yields the protein CASSLSGNGYTF.

The chain carries TRBV5-4 and TRBJ2-7; 16 positions agree with TRBD2. The ends lost 3 bases at V and 7 bases at J; junction bases unmatched: 1. In germline, CDR1 is SGHNT, CDR2 YYREEE (reference sequence). This CDR3 has 14 residues. The CDR3 sequence: CASSSGLAGGEQYF. CDR3 coding DNA: TGTGCCAGCAGCTCGGGACTAGCGGGAGGGGAGCAGTACTTC.

V and J are TRBV5-4 and TRBJ1-2; a weak D match, TRBD1 (5 bases). Germline values: CDR1 SGHNT, CDR2 YYREEE (reference sequence). The CDR3 spans 16 residues. Trimming removed 0 bases at V and 9 bases at J, with 21 bases between. The CDR3 sequence: CASSLARRGGSPSYTF. The DNA for the CDR3 is TGTGCCAGCAGCTTGGCCCGTCGGGGGGGATCCCCTAGCTACACCTTC.

V is TRBV28 and J is TRBJ2-7; no clear D. Germline CDR1 MDHEN, CDR2 SYDVKM. The ends were cut back, 3 bases at V and 2 bases at J, with 14 bases in the middle. This CDR3 spans 15 amino acids. CDR3 sequence reads: CASSFARTKPYEQYF. In DNA, the CDR3 is TGTGCCAGCAGTTTTGCCAGGACGAAACCCTACGAGCAGTACTTC. The entire variable domain, with the rest obtained from reference TRBV28 and TRBJ2-7, is as follows: DVKVTQSSRYLVKRTGEKVFLECVQDMDHENMFWYRQDPGLGLRLIYFSYDVKMKEKGDIPEGYSVSREKKERFSLILESASTNQTSMYLCASSFARTKPYEQYFGPGTRLTVT.

J is TRBJ1-4 and V is TRBV19; 10 nucleotides line up with TRBD1. J lost 8 bases, V lost 3 bases, and 6 bases had no gene match. This CDR3 comprises 15 residues. Per the germline V gene, CDR1 is LNHDA and CDR2 is SQIVND (reference sequence). The CDR3 is CASSIAGQGIEKLFF. The CDR3 coding sequence is TGTGCCAGTAGTATTGCGGGACAGGGGATCGAAAAACTGTTTTTT. Using reference TRBV19 and TRBJ1-4 for the parts outside the CDR3, the full variable domain is DGGITQSPKYLFRKEGQNVTLSCEQNLNHDAMYWYRQDPGQGLRLIYYSQIVNDFQKGDIAEGYSVSREKKESFPLTVTSAQKNPTAFYLCASSIAGQGIEKLFFGSGTQLSVL.

CDR3 DNA: TGTGCCAGCAGCCCTCCCGGACAGGGGATGAACACTGAAGCTTTCTTT. Protein: CASSPPGQGMNTEAFF. The chain links TRBV13 to TRBJ1-1; the match to TRBD1 covers 9 bases. This CDR3 contains 16 residues. Trimming removed 5 bases from V and 0 bases from J; junction bases left unmatched: 7. The germline V gene encodes CDR1 PRHDT and CDR2 FYEKMQ (reference sequence).

The chain carries TRBV11-3 and TRBJ2-5; D uncertain. Trimming pared 0 bases from V and 5 bases from J, leaving 16 bases between. The germline V gene has CDR1 SGHNT and CDR2 YENEEA. The CDR3 contains 16 residues. The CDR3 DNA reads TGTGCCAGCAGCTTAGATTTATCGGGCAGTGGGGAGACCCAGTACTTC. Amino acids: CASSLDLSGSGETQYF.

The rearrangement joins TRBV7-2 to TRBJ2-1, with 11 positions matching TRBD2. The CDR3 spans 15 residues. CDR1 is SGHTA and CDR2 is FQGNSA in the germline V gene. With V trimmed by 3 bases and J by 6 bases, 4 bases remained unmatched. Here the CDR3 reads CASSLTSGEFNEQFF. The CDR3 DNA sequence: TGTGCCAGCAGCTTGACTAGCGGGGAGTTCAATGAGCAGTTCTTC.

This rearrangement joins TRBV5-1 to TRBJ2-7; TRBD1 aligns across 7 bases. V shed 3 bases and J 5 bases; nucleotides not matched to a gene: 5. This CDR3 has 13 amino acids. The germline gives CDR1 SGHRS, CDR2 YFSETQ. CDR3 DNA: TGCGCCAGCAGCTGGGGGACAGTGGACGAGCAGTACTTC. This sequence encodes CASSWGTVDEQYF.

The chain links TRBV11-1 to TRBJ2-2; D unclear. V lost 1 base to trimming and J lost 1 base, with 10 bases between them. Germline lookup yields CDR1 SGHAT and CDR2 FQDESV (reference sequence). There are 16 residues in the CDR3. For the CDR3, the DNA is TGTGCCAGCAGCTTAGTCCCGGACCAGAACACCGGGGAGCTGTTTTTT. Translation gives CASSLVPDQNTGELFF.

This clone was observed a single time. V gene TRBV9 combines with J gene TRBJ2-7; the D is unclear. The germline V gene has CDR1 SGDLS and CDR2 YYNGEE. V lost 0 bases to trimming and J lost 5 bases, with 15 bases between them. The CDR3 runs 15 residues. The CDR3 DNA is TGTGCCAGCAGCGTAGGAGGTCAAAACATCAACGAGCAGTACTTC. It encodes CASSVGGQNINEQYF.

This rearrangement joins TRBV6-5 to TRBJ2-2; D ambiguous. This CDR3 contains 12 residues. V shed 4 bases and J shed 3 bases, with 3 bases lying between them. CDR1 MNHEY and CDR2 SVGAGI come from the germline V gene. CDR3 region: CASSSDTGELFF. The CDR3, as DNA: TGTGCCAGCAGTTCCGACACCGGGGAGCTGTTTTTT.

The genes are TRBV7-9 and TRBJ2-2; 9 bases agree with TRBD2. Germline values: CDR1 SEHNR, CDR2 FQNEAQ (reference sequence). This CDR3 comprises 15 residues. J was trimmed by 2 bases and V by 9 bases; bases with no gene match: 7. The CDR3 DNA reads as TGTGCCAGTCTAAGACTAGCGGAAAACACCGGGGAGCTGTTTTTT. Protein: CASLRLAENTGELFF.

The chain is built from TRBV7-2 and TRBJ2-5; the D gene is possibly TRBD2 (6 bases). This CDR3 has 15 residues. V dropped 2 bases and J dropped 1 base, with 11 bases sitting between them. CDR1 and CDR2 (germline): SGHTA, FQGNSA. In DNA form, the CDR3 reads TGTGCCAGCAGCTTACGGGCGGGAACCCAAGAGACCCAGTACTTC. It translates to CASSLRAGTQETQYF.

The chain uses TRBV2 and TRBJ1-2, with D unresolved. Germline V gene data show CDR1 as SNHLY and CDR2 as FYNNEI. The CDR3 consists of 13 residues. V shed 6 bases and J shed 4 bases, with 12 bases lying between them. In DNA form, the CDR3 reads TGTGCCAGCAGGTCCCCTAGCTTCTATGGCTACACCTTC. This translates into CASRSPSFYGYTF.